Listed here is a single T cell receptor beta chain. The antigen is not known. The sample contains more than one DNA sequence encoding this CDR3. The sample comes from a study of cytomegalovirus exposure and HLA in healthy donors. The CDR3 has 13 amino acids. Germline V gene lookup returns CDR1 MNHEY and CDR2 SMNVEV (reference sequence). Trimming at V came to 6 bases and at J to 4 bases, leaving 4 bases not matched to a gene. Broader study findings: Presence/absence analyses took donor sequencing depth as roughly uniform.

The PCR was carried out with 60 Vbeta primers and 13 Jbeta primers. TCRdb's table, derived via immunoSEQ multiplex PCR, lists solely in-frame clones and lacks some. This table has about 140,000 clones, 77% appearing once. This sequence joins TRBV27 and TRBJ1-2, with 8 positions matching TRBD1. Sequenced input: PBMCs. This TCR derives from a man aged 30-40 years in good health and CMV-seronegative. The CDR3 protein is CASSHDRGYGYTF. DNA for the CDR3: TGTGCCAGCAGCCACGACAGGGGCTATGGCTACACCTTC.